This TCR beta chain is from a study of technical replicates of blood from a handful of donors. Sequenced by immunoSEQ multiplex PCR; TCRdb stores in-frame clones only, minus some. Among more than 70,000 clones, roughly 94% were seen once, and the ten largest hold about 0.26%. V was trimmed by 5 bases and J by 4 bases, leaving 12 bases between them. Germline assignment: CDR1 SQVTM and CDR2 ANQGSEA. The CDR3 has 13 amino acids. Sequenced sample: T cells isolated from PBMCs. The sequence was collected from a human donor in good health. This chain joins TRBV29-1 and TRBJ1-3; D is undetermined. The CDR3 loop reads CSVPGEGGNTIYF. CDR3 nucleotide sequence: TGCAGCGTTCCCGGGGAGGGAGGAAACACCATATATTTT.